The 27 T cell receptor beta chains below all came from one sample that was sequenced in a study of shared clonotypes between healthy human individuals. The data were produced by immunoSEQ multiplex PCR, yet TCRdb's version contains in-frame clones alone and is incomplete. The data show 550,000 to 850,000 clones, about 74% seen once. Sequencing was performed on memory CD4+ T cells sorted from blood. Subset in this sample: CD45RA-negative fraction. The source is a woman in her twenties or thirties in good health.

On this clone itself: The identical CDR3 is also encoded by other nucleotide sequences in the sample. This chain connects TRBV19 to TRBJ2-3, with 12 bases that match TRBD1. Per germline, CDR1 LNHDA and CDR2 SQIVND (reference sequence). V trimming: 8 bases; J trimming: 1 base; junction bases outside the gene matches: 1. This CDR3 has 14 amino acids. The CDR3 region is CASWDRGRTDTQYF. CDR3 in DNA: TGTGCCAGTTGGGACAGGGGGCGCACAGATACGCAGTATTTT.

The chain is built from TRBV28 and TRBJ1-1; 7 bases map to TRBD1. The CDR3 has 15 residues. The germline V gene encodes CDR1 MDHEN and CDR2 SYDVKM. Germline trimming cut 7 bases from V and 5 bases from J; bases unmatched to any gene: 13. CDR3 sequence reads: CASTTRQGPGTEAFF. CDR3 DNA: TGTGCCAGCACTACCCGACAGGGACCGGGGACTGAAGCTTTCTTT.

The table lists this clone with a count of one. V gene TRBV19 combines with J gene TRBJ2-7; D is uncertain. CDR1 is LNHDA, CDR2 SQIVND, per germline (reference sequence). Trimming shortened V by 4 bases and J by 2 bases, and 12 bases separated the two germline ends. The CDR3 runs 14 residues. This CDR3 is CASSSRSPPYEQYF. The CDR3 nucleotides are TGTGCCAGTAGTAGCCGCTCTCCACCCTACGAGCAGTACTTC.

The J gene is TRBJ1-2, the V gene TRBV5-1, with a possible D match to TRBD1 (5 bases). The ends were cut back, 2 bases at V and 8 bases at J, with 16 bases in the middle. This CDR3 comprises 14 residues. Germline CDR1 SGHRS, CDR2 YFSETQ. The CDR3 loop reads CASSLFQGEGGYTF. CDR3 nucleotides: TGCGCCAGCAGCTTATTCCAGGGTGAGGGGGGCTACACCTTC.

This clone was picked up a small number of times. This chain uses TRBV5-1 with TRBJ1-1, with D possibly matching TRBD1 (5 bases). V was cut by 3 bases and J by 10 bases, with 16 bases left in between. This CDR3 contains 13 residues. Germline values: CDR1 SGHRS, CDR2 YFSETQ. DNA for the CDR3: TGCGCCAGCAGCTACCCTACGGAGGGGCGAGCTTTCTTT. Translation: CASSYPTEGRAFF.

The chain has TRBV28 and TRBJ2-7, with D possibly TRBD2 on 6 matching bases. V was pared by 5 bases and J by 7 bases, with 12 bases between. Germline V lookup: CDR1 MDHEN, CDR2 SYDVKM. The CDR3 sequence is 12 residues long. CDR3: CASSVTRNEQYF. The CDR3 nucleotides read TGTGCCAGCAGTGTGACTAGAAATGAGCAGTACTTC.

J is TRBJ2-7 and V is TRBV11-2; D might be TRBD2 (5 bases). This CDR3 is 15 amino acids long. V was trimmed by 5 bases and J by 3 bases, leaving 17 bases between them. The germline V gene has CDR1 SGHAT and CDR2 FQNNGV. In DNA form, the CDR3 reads TGTGCCAGCAGCGACGGTATCGGGGTTTTCTACGAGCAGTACTTC. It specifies CASSDGIGVFYEQYF.

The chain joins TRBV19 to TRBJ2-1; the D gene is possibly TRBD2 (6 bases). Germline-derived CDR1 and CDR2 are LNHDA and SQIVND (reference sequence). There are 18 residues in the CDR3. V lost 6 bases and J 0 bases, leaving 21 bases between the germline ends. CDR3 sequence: CASSSLVGGISSYNEQFF. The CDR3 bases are TGTGCCAGTAGCTCCCTGGTTGGCGGGATTTCCTCCTACAATGAGCAGTTCTTC.

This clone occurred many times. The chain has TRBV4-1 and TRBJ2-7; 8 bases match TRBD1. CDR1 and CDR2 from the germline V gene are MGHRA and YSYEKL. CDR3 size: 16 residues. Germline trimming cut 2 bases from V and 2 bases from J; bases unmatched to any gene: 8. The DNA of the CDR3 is TGCGCCAGCAGCCAACGAATGGGACAGGCTACCTACGAGCAGTACTTC. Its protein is CASSQRMGQATYEQYF.

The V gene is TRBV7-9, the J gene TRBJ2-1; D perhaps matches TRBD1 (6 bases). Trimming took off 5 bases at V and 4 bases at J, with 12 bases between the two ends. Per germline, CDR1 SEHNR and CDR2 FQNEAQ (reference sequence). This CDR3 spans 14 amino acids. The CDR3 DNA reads TGTGCCAGCAGCCGGACGACAGGTTACAATGAGCAGTTCTTC. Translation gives CASSRTTGYNEQFF.

In DNA form, the CDR3 reads TGTGCCAGCAGCTCTACCCCCCTGGCTTACCAAGAGACCCAGTACTTC. Its translation is CASSSTPLAYQETQYF. V usage is TRBV7-6 and J usage is TRBJ2-5; D is uncertain. CDR3 size: 16 residues. V was shortened by 4 bases and J by 0 bases, with 15 bases between the two germline ends. Germline-derived CDR1 and CDR2 are SGHVS and FNYEAQ.

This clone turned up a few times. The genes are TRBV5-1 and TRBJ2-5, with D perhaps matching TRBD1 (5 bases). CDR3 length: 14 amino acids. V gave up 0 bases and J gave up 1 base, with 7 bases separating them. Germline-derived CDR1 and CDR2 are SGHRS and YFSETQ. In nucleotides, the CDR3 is TGCGCCAGCAGCTTGGGGACAACCCAAGAGACCCAGTACTTC. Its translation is CASSLGTTQETQYF.

CDR3 sequence: CATSRRGNEKLFF. DNA of the CDR3: TGTGCCACCAGCAGACGGGGTAATGAAAAACTGTTTTTT. The rearrangement uses TRBV15 and TRBJ1-4; D gene ambiguous. V lost 2 bases to trimming and J lost 4 bases, with 5 bases between them. Germline values: CDR1 LNHNV, CDR2 YYDKDF (reference sequence). The CDR3 consists of 13 residues.

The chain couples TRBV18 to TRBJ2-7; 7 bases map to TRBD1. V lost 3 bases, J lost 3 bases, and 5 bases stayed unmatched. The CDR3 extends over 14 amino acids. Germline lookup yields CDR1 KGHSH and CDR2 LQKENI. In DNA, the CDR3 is TGTGCCAGCTCACCTATGACAGGGAGCTACGAGCAGTACTTC. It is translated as CASSPMTGSYEQYF.

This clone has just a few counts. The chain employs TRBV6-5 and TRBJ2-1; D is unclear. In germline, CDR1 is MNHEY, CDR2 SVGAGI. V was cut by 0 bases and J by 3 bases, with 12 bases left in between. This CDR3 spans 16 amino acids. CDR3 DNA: TGTGCCAGCAGTTACTCTTGGACCATGGGCTACAATGAGCAGTTCTTC. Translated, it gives CASSYSWTMGYNEQFF.

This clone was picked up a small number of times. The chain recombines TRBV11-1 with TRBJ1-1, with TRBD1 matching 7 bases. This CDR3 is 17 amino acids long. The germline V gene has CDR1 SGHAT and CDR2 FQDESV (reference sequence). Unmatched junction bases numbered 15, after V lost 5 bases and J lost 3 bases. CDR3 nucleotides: TGTGCCAGCAGCCATATCAGACAGGGAGTGGGCGACACTGAAGCTTTCTTT. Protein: CASSHIRQGVGDTEAFF. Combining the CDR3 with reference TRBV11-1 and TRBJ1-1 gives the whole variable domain EAEVAQSPRYKITEKSQAVAFWCDPISGHATLYWYRQILGQGPELLVQFQDESVVDDSQLPKDRFSAERLKGVDSTLKIQPAELGDSAMYLCASSHIRQGVGDTEAFFGQGTRLTVV.

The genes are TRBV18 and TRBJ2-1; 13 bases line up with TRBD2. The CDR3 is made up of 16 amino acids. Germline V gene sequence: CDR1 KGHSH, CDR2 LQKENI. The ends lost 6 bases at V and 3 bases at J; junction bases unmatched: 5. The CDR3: CASSPGLAGDYNEQFF. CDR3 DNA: TGTGCCAGCTCTCCCGGACTAGCGGGGGACTACAATGAGCAGTTCTTC.

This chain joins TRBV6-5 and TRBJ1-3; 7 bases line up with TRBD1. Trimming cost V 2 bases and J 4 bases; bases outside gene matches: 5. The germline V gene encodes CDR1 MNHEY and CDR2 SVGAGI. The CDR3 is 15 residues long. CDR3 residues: CASSYARQGGNTIYF. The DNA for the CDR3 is TGTGCCAGCAGTTACGCTCGACAGGGAGGAAACACCATATATTTT.

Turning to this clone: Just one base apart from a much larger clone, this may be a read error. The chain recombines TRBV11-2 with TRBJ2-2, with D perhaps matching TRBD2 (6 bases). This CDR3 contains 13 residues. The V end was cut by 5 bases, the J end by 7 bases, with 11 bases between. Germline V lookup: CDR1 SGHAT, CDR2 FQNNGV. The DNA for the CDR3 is TGTGCCAGCAGCCCTAGCGATAACGGGGAGCTGTTTTTT. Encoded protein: CASSPSDNGELFF.

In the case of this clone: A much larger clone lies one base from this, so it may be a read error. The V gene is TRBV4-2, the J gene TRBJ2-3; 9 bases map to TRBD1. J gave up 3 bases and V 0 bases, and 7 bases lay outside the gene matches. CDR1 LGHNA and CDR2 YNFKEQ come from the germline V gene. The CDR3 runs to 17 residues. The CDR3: CASSQDSGQGGTDTQYF. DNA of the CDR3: TGTGCCAGCAGCCAAGATTCGGGACAGGGCGGGACAGATACGCAGTATTTT.

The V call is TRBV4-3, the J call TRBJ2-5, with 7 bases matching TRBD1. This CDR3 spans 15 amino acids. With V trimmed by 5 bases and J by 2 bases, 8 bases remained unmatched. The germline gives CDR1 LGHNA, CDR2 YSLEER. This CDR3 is CASSRGQGVQETQYF. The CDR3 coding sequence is TGCGCCAGCAGCAGGGGGCAGGGGGTTCAAGAGACCCAGTACTTC.

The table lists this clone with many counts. The chain's CDR3 is CSVGRGYEQYF. DNA of the CDR3: TGCAGCGTTGGGAGGGGATACGAGCAGTACTTC. This sequence joins TRBV29-1 and TRBJ2-7; D possibly corresponds to TRBD2 (6 bases). This CDR3 is 11 amino acids long. Trimming stripped 4 bases from V and 4 bases from J, with 8 bases between. CDR1 is SQVTM, CDR2 ANQGSEA, per germline.

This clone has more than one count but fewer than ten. CDR3 nucleotides: TGCGCCAGCAGCGTCCGGGACACCCGGAACACCGGGGAGCTGTTTTTT. It translates to CASSVRDTRNTGELFF. The rearrangement joins TRBV5-1 to TRBJ2-2, with D possibly TRBD1 on 6 matching bases. CDR1 is SGHRS and CDR2 is YFSETQ in the germline V gene. The CDR3 totals 16 residues. With 4 bases removed from V and 1 base from J, the gap between germline ends came to 14 bases.

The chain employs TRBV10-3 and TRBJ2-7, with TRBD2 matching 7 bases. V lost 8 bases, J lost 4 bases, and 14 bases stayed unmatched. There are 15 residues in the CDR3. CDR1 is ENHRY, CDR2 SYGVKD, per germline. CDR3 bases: TGTGCCATCGCTAAGTCGGGGCAGGGAGGGTACGAGCAGTACTTC. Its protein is CAIAKSGQGGYEQYF.

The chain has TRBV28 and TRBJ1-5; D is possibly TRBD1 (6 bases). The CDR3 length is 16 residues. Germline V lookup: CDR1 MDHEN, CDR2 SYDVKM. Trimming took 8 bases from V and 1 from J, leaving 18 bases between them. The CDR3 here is CASPPTGRVSNQPQHF. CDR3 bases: TGTGCCAGCCCACCCACAGGGAGAGTAAGCAATCAGCCCCAGCATTTT.

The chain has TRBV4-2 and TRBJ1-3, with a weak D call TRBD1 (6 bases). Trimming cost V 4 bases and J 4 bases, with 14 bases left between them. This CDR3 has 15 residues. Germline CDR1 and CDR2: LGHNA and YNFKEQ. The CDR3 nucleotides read TGTGCCAGCAGCCTCGATTGGACAGTAGGAAACACCATATATTTT. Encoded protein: CASSLDWTVGNTIYF.

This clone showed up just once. The CDR3 nucleotides are TGTGCCAGCAGCACTATGACTAGCGGAGGCTACGAGCAGTACTTC. The encoded protein is CASSTMTSGGYEQYF. The rearrangement joins TRBV5-5 to TRBJ2-7; 9 bases are shared with TRBD2. Germline loops: CDR1 SGHKS, CDR2 YYEKEE (reference sequence). V shed 4 bases, J shed 3 bases, and the junction held 8 bases outside the gene matches. This CDR3 has 15 residues. Full variable domain (rest looked up from reference TRBV5-5 and TRBJ2-7): DAGVTQSPTHLIKTRGQQVTLRCSPISGHKSVSWYQQVLGQGPQFIFQYYEKEERGRGNFPDRFSARQFPNYSSELNVNALLLGDSALYLCASSTMTSGGYEQYFGPGTRLTVT.